This T cell receptor beta chain originates from a study of T cell repertoires in cytomegalovirus infection. Using its own MiXCR run on the reads, TCRdb lists one record per CDR3 protein. Of some 800,000 distinct CDR3 sequences in the sample, over 25% were seen once. V lost 2 bases and J lost 4, with 15 bases in between. This CDR3 contains 16 residues. Per the germline V gene, CDR1 is MNHEY and CDR2 is SVGAGI. About this clonotype itself: No antigen is known for it.

The sample here was cultured CD8+ T cells from PBMCs, taken from culture after CMV antigen stimulation. The rearrangement uses TRBV6-5 and TRBJ2-1; weak D call: TRBD1 (6 bases). This TCR came from a human donor in good health (CMV status not recorded). Some clones in this sample may be carry-over from other donors' samples. The CDR3 DNA is TGTGCCAGCAGTTACAGTCCCAGGGGCAAGTACAATGAGCAGTTCTTC. This gives the protein CASSYSPRGKYNEQFF.